Following are 16 T cell receptor beta chains from one sample sequenced in a study of neurological immune-mediated disorders. TCRdb passed the 5' RACE reads through MiXCR, listing each CDR3 protein once. The top ten hold over 8.5% of the sample, which has tens of thousands of distinct CDR3 sequences, about an eighth seen once. The sample was PBMCs. The receptors here all came from an older woman with HTLV-1-associated myelopathy (HAM/TSP).

This clonotype was detected ten times or more. This sequence joins TRBV6-5 and TRBJ2-5; D remains ambiguous. The CDR3 has 14 amino acids. Germline CDR1 MNHEY, CDR2 SVGAGI. The V and J ends lost 0 bases and 2 bases respectively, with 7 bases between them. The CDR3: CASSYSYRQETQYF. CDR3 sequence (DNA): TGTGCCAGCAGTTACTCGTACCGACAAGAGACCCAGTACTTC.

This clonotype was recorded many times. The genes are TRBV29-1 and TRBJ2-1, with TRBD2 identical over 12 bases. Germline CDR1 and CDR2: SQVTM and ANQGSEA. This CDR3 comprises 14 residues. The V and J ends lost 5 bases and 9 bases, in that order; junction bases with no gene match: 8. CDR3 sequence: CSVLAGGSGSEQFF. The CDR3 coding sequence is TGCAGCGTTCTAGCGGGAGGGAGCGGGAGTGAGCAGTTCTTC.

There are many counts of this clonotype. The genes are TRBV12-3 or TRBV12-4 and TRBJ1-2, with D tentatively TRBD1 (6 bases). The CDR3 runs 14 residues. V lost 2 bases and J lost 4, with 11 bases in between. CDR3 DNA sequence: TGTGCCAGCAGTTTACAGGGGATAAGCTATGGCTACACCTTC. Its translation is CASSLQGISYGYTF.

This clonotype was counted ten times or more. The chain is built from TRBV18 and TRBJ2-5; no clear D gene. In germline, CDR1 is KGHSH, CDR2 LQKENI. There are 12 residues in the CDR3. Trimming took 2 bases from V and 4 from J, leaving 5 bases between them. CDR3 residues: CASSPSGETQYF. The CDR3 DNA reads TGTGCCAGCTCACCATCGGGAGAGACCCAGTACTTC. The full variable domain, with the rest looked up from reference TRBV18 and TRBJ2-5, is NAGVMQNPRHLVRRRGQEARLRCSPMKGHSHVYWYRQLPEEGLKFMVYLQKENIIDESGMPKERFSAEFPKEGPSILRIQQVVRGDSAAYFCASSPSGETQYFGPGTRLLVL.

This clonotype came up many times. The V gene is TRBV20-1, the J gene TRBJ2-1; D is ambiguous. The CDR3 contains 12 residues. Germline assignment: CDR1 DFQATT and CDR2 SNEGSKA (reference sequence). The V end was cut by 1 base, the J end by 10 bases, with 11 bases between. The CDR3 region is CSARGRSLEQFF. The DNA of the CDR3 is TGCAGTGCTAGAGGCCGAAGCCTCGAGCAGTTCTTC.

Ten or more counts support this clonotype. The chain recombines TRBV6-1 with TRBJ1-4; the D is unclear. The length of the CDR3 is 10 residues. Germline lookup yields CDR1 MNHNS and CDR2 SASEGT. V dropped 7 bases and J dropped 8 bases, with 5 bases sitting between them. The CDR3 here is CASMGEKLFF. As DNA, the CDR3 is TGTGCCAGCATGGGAGAAAAACTGTTTTTT.

This clonotype was found many times. This chain joins TRBV27 and TRBJ2-7, with a weak D call TRBD2 (5 bases). Germline V gene lookup returns CDR1 MNHEY and CDR2 SMNVEV (reference sequence). This CDR3 region has 14 residues. V was trimmed by 4 bases and J by 4 bases, leaving 14 bases between them. CDR3: CASSSSTGSYEQYF. The CDR3 nucleotides are TGTGCCAGCAGTTCCTCAACGGGAAGTTACGAGCAGTACTTC.

Notes on this clonotype: The junction departs from germline at one end; a sequencing error may be responsible. The chain has TRBV4-2 and TRBJ2-1; the D is unclear. In germline, CDR1 is LGHNA, CDR2 YNFKEQ. There are 12 residues in the CDR3. The CDR3 DNA is TGTGCCAGCAGCCCGACCAACAATGAGAAGTTCTTC. This encodes CASSPTNNEKFF.

There are many counts of this clonotype. V usage is TRBV5-1 and J usage is TRBJ1-2; D is undetermined. The V end was cut by 0 bases, the J end by 2 bases, with 2 bases between. Germline CDR1 SGHRS, CDR2 YFSETQ. The CDR3 spans 12 residues. As DNA, the CDR3 is TGCGCCAGCAGCTTGGACAACTATGGCTACACCTTC. Translating it yields CASSLDNYGYTF.

Ten or more counts support this clonotype. This chain joins TRBV6-5 and TRBJ2-2; D not certain. V shed 0 bases and J shed 7 bases, with 3 bases lying between them. This CDR3 is 12 amino acids long. Germline assignment: CDR1 MNHEY and CDR2 SVGAGI. The CDR3 loop is CASSYSNGELFF. The DNA for the CDR3 is TGTGCCAGCAGTTACTCGAACGGGGAGCTGTTTTTT.

This clonotype occurred many times. V gene TRBV12-3 or TRBV12-4 combines with J gene TRBJ2-7, with unresolved D. Trimming pared 1 base from V and 1 base from J, leaving 5 bases between. The CDR3 length is 13 residues. The CDR3 DNA reads as TGTGCCAGCAGTTTAGGCCTATCCTACGAGCAGTACTTC. Translation: CASSLGLSYEQYF.

In regard to this clonotype: A single base separates this from a much larger clone, so it may be a read error. The V and J genes are TRBV5-1 and TRBJ2-6; 7 bases map to TRBD1. Per the germline V gene, CDR1 is SGHRS and CDR2 is YFSETQ. The CDR3 runs to 19 residues. CDR3 DNA: TGCGCCAACAGCTTGGCCCGGGGACAGTCGCTCTCTGGGGCCAACGTCCTGACTTTC. It encodes CANSLARGQSLSGANVLTF.

This chain uses TRBV19 with TRBJ1-2, with a possible D match to TRBD1 (5 bases). This CDR3 is 15 amino acids long. Deletions cut 2 bases from V and 8 bases from J, with 18 bases between. Germline V gene lookup returns CDR1 LNHDA and CDR2 SQIVND (reference sequence). CDR3 sequence reads: CASSISGGNRLGYTF. The CDR3, as DNA: TGTGCCAGTAGTATATCCGGCGGTAACAGGTTGGGCTACACCTTC.

This clonotype was seen at least ten times. V is TRBV29-1 and J is TRBJ1-1; 8 bases line up with TRBD1. This CDR3 spans 15 amino acids. The V and J ends lost 5 bases and 1 base, in that order; junction bases with no gene match: 9. CDR1 and CDR2 (germline): SQVTM, ANQGSEA. The CDR3 bases are TGCAGCGTTTCACTCCGTGGACAGGGGAACACTGAAGCTTTCTTT. Protein sequence: CSVSLRGQGNTEAFF.

V usage is TRBV18 and J usage is TRBJ2-3; D call uncertain. The CDR3 is 15 amino acids. CDR1 and CDR2 from the germline V gene are KGHSH and LQKENI. Trimming took 2 bases from V and 5 from J, leaving 14 bases between them. The CDR3 DNA reads as TGTGCCAGCTCACCAGAATTGGGGTTGGAAGATACGCAGTATTTT. Amino acid sequence: CASSPELGLEDTQYF. The entire variable domain, with the rest obtained from reference TRBV18 and TRBJ2-3, is as follows: NAGVMQNPRHLVRRRGQEARLRCSPMKGHSHVYWYRQLPEEGLKFMVYLQKENIIDESGMPKERFSAEFPKEGPSILRIQQVVRGDSAAYFCASSPELGLEDTQYFGPGTRLTVL.

This clonotype was picked up many times. This sequence joins TRBV3-1 and TRBJ2-7, with 10 bases identical to TRBD2. CDR1 is LGHDT and CDR2 is YNNKEL in the germline V gene (reference sequence). The V gene end was trimmed by 0 bases and the J gene end by 0 bases; junction bases not matched to a gene: 5. This CDR3 contains 17 residues. The CDR3 sequence: CASSQEGLAESSYEQYF. CDR3 sequence (DNA): TGTGCCAGCAGCCAAGAAGGACTAGCGGAAAGCTCCTACGAGCAGTACTTC.